This T cell receptor (beta chain) originates from a study of cytomegalovirus exposure and HLA in healthy donors. The wider study: A prior analysis found some 110 million unique TCR beta sequences from approximately 190 million T cells.

After removal of 2 bases from V and 2 bases from J, the junction contained 1 base not matched to a gene. The CDR3 loop spans 15 amino acids. The V gene's germline CDR1 is SGDLS and CDR2 YYNGEE. With respect to this clone: Its antigen is currently unknown.

The PCR ran on 60 Vbeta and 13 Jbeta primers. Profiled with immunoSEQ multiplex PCR; TCRdb holds only in-frame clones, not every one. The repertoire table contains around 26,000 clones. Study results and caveats: There were some public TCRs occurring in many donors, but most TCR sequences were rare.

The sequenced material came from PBMCs. The chain uses TRBV9 and TRBJ2-1; 10 bases align to TRBD2. The sequence derives from a male donor in good health and CMV-seropositive. The CDR3 loop is CASSVGTSAYNEQFF. The CDR3 DNA is TGTGCCAGCAGCGTTGGGACTAGCGCCTACAATGAGCAGTTCTTC.